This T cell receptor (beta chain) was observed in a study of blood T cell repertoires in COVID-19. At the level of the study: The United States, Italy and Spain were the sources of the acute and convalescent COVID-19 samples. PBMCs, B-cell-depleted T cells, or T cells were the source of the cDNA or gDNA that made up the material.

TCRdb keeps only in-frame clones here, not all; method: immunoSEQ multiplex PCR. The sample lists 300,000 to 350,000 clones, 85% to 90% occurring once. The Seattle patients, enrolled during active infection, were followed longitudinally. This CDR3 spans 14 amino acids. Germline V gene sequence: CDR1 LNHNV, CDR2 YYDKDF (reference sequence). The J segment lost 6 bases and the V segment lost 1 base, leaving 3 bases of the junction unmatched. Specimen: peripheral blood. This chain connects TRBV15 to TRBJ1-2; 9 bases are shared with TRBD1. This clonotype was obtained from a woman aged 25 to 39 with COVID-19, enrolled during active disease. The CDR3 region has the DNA TGTGCCACCAGCAGAGGCGGGACAGGGCATGGCTACACCTTC. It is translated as CATSRGGTGHGYTF.